Here is one TCR beta chain with its context. Its matching antigen is unknown. These data originate in a study of Graves' ophthalmopathy and Graves' hyperthyroidism. The study, taken as a whole, reports: The 13-signature model separated ophthalmopathy from stable hyperthyroidism at 85% to 90% sensitivity and about 81% specificity. Among thyroid clonotypes expanded above 0.001 frequency, most also appeared in blood.

Amplified TCR beta CDR3 regions were obtained using RNA transcripts as template. An opening RT-PCR round employed HTBI primers and preceded a second-round multiplex PCR. In TCRdb, the multiplex PCR reads were re-called with MiXCR into one record per CDR3 protein. Of 1 million to 1.3 million distinct CDR3 sequences listed, less than 45% are singletons. V shed 5 bases and J 1 base; nucleotides not matched to a gene: 10. The CDR3 spans 15 residues. The germline gives CDR1 DFQATT, CDR2 SNEGSKA (reference sequence). Hyperthyroidism patients, aged 18 to 65, were newly diagnosed, under 2 months' duration. Exclusion criteria comprised other autoimmune diseases, uncontrolled infections, pregnancy or lactation in patients.

The receptor was derived from an adult man with Graves' hyperthyroidism. The source material was peripheral blood or thyroid tissue (not recorded which). The chain combines TRBV20-1 with TRBJ2-5, with 7 nucleotides matching TRBD2. CDR3 loop: CSAGGRWGGQETQYF. The CDR3 region has the DNA TGCAGTGCTGGCGGTCGGTGGGGGGGCCAAGAGACCCAGTACTTC.